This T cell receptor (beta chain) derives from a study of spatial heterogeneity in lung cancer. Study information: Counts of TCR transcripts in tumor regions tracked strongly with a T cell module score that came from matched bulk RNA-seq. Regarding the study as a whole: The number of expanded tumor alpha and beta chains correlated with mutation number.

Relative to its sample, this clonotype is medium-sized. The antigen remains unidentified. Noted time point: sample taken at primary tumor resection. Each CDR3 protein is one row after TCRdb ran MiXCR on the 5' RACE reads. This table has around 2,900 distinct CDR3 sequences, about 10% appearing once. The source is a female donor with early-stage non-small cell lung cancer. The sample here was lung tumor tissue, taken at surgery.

The CDR3 sequence: CSARDRRGLYNSPLHF. The CDR3 DNA is TGCAGTGCTAGAGATCGGAGGGGTCTATATAATTCACCCCTCCACTTT. The chain combines TRBV20-1 with TRBJ1-6; maybe TRBD1 (5 bases). The CDR3 consists of 16 residues. V dropped 0 bases and J dropped 4 bases, with 13 bases sitting between them. Germline CDR1 reads DFQATT; CDR2 reads SNEGSKA (reference sequence).